Included here is one T cell receptor beta chain sequence, with context. Its specificity is not known. The data originate from a study of graft-versus-host responses after intestinal transplantation. Study details: Recipients were given multivisceral, liver-intestinal, or isolated intestinal transplants.

The study's findings and limits: Detected in recipient marrow were GvH clones, some of which were first observed in ileum or blood. Early after transplant, HvG clones declined as circulating GvH clones peaked. Subjects displaying graft-donor T cell macrochimerism possessed elevated graft-versus-host to host-versus-graft clonal ratios inside allografts.

Germline V gene sequence: CDR1 SGHDT, CDR2 YYEEEE. The CDR3 runs to 18 residues. V lost 4 bases, J lost 2 bases, and 6 bases stayed unmatched. This table comes from immunoSEQ multiplex PCR, and its TCRdb copy is limited to in-frame clones, with some not included. The sample lists 85,000 to 100,000 clones, roughly 88% occurring once. The clonotype originates from a human patient who received an intestinal transplant, so some T cells may come from the graft donor. This chain connects TRBV5-6 to TRBJ2-1, with 16 bases that match TRBD2. The sequencing used PBMCs, collected 255 days after intestinal transplant. DNA of the CDR3: TGTGCCAGCAGCCCGGGACTAGCGGGAGGGGGCCCCTACAATGAGCAGTTCTTC. This gives the protein CASSPGLAGGGPYNEQFF.